These 27 T cell receptor beta chains originate from one sample sequenced in a study of cytomegalovirus exposure and HLA in healthy donors. The PCR had 60 Vbeta and 13 Jbeta primers. TCRdb's copy holds only in-frame clones and misses some; the assay was immunoSEQ multiplex PCR. The sample consists of 100,000 to 150,000 clones, over 65% of them appearing once. The source material was PBMCs. Receptors originate from a man aged 18-30 years in good health and CMV-seropositive.

The V gene is TRBV29-1, the J gene TRBJ2-2, with D possibly matching TRBD2 (6 bases). Trimming took 7 bases from V and 2 from J, leaving 14 bases between them. CDR3 length equals 14 residues. Germline values: CDR1 SQVTM, CDR2 ANQGSEA. The CDR3 is CSGTRGTNTGELFF. DNA of the CDR3: TGCAGCGGTACCCGGGGGACCAACACCGGGGAGCTGTTTTTT.

The chain couples TRBV30 to TRBJ1-2, with D maybe TRBD1 (5 bases). Trimming stripped 1 base from V and 5 bases from J, with 23 bases between. This CDR3 region has 17 residues. Germline-derived CDR1 and CDR2 are GTSNPN and SVGIG (reference sequence). CDR3 loop: CAWSGDSISLLPYGYTF. The CDR3 nucleotides are TGTGCCTGGAGTGGAGACAGCATAAGTCTACTACCTTATGGCTACACCTTC.

V usage is TRBV2 and J usage is TRBJ2-7; 8 positions match TRBD2. Germline trimming cut 5 bases from V and 7 bases from J; bases unmatched to any gene: 7. CDR3 length: 13 amino acids. In germline, CDR1 is SNHLY, CDR2 FYNNEI. The CDR3 here is CASSTGGPQEQYF. The CDR3 DNA follows: TGTGCCAGCAGTACGGGGGGGCCGCAGGAGCAGTACTTC.

This clone was found once. The chain is built from TRBV5-4 and TRBJ2-1; weak D call: TRBD2 (5 bases). Germline CDR1 is SGHNT and CDR2 is YYREEE (reference sequence). The length of the CDR3 is 14 residues. V lost 5 bases and J lost 10, with 19 bases in between. The CDR3 reads CASSAGPSIGEQFF. The CDR3 DNA reads as TGTGCCAGCAGTGCGGGCCCCTCCATTGGGGAGCAGTTCTTC. Filled out from reference TRBV5-4 and TRBJ2-1, the complete variable domain reads ETGVTQSPTHLIKTRGQQVTLRCSSQSGHNTVSWYQQALGQGPQFIFQYYREEENGRGNFPPRFSGLQFPNYSSELNVNALELDDSALYLCASSAGPSIGEQFFGPGTRLTVL.

This chain connects TRBV15 to TRBJ1-5; possibly TRBD1 for D (5 bases). Germline CDR1 is LNHNV and CDR2 is YYDKDF (reference sequence). There are 15 residues in the CDR3. The V gene lost 0 bases and the J gene lost 7 bases, with 13 bases spanning the gap. The CDR3 reads CATSREGLGGQPQHF. DNA for the CDR3: TGTGCCACCAGCAGAGAAGGTTTGGGGGGACAGCCCCAGCATTTT.

The V gene is TRBV10-3, the J gene TRBJ1-5; 10 nucleotides match TRBD1. The CDR3 consists of 12 residues. J was trimmed by 5 bases and V by 8 bases; bases with no gene match: 0. Germline-derived CDR1 and CDR2 are ENHRY and SYGVKD. CDR3 in amino acids: CAIGTGDQPQHF. For the CDR3, the DNA is TGTGCCATCGGGACAGGGGATCAGCCCCAGCATTTT.

V gene TRBV29-1 combines with J gene TRBJ2-3, with D possibly being TRBD1 (5 bases). V lost 1 base and J 0 bases, leaving 17 bases between the germline ends. Germline V lookup: CDR1 SQVTM, CDR2 ANQGSEA. This CDR3 is 17 amino acids long. The CDR3 nucleotides are TGCAGCGTTGAAGGGCAGGGATGGCCACATAGCACAGATACGCAGTATTTT. The encoded protein is CSVEGQGWPHSTDTQYF.

V and J are TRBV5-6 and TRBJ2-2; D gene uncertain. Trimming pared 0 bases from V and 1 base from J, leaving 4 bases between. Germline V gene sequence: CDR1 SGHDT, CDR2 YYEEEE. This CDR3 has 14 amino acids. Here the CDR3 DNA reads TGTGCCAGCAGCTTGGGTCTGAACACCGGGGAGCTGTTTTTT. Translated, it gives CASSLGLNTGELFF. Looking up the rest from reference TRBV5-6 and TRBJ2-2 gives the full variable domain: DAGVTQSPTHLIKTRGQQVTLRCSPKSGHDTVSWYQQALGQGPQFIFQYYEEEERQRGNFPDRFSGHQFPNYSSELNVNALLLGDSALYLCASSLGLNTGELFFGEGSRLTVL.

The rearrangement links TRBV11-2 to TRBJ1-5; no reliable D call. Germline-derived CDR1 and CDR2 are SGHAT and FQNNGV. V lost 2 bases and J lost 0, with 14 bases in between. This CDR3 region has 17 residues. The CDR3 bases are TGTGCCAGCAGCTTAACGGACGGGATTTATAGCAATCAGCCCCAGCATTTT. Translated, it gives CASSLTDGIYSNQPQHF.

V is TRBV7-9 and J is TRBJ2-5; no firm D call. In germline, CDR1 is SEHNR, CDR2 FQNEAQ (reference sequence). Trimming took 7 bases from V and 1 from J, leaving 10 bases between them. The CDR3 runs to 13 residues. CDR3 in amino acids: CASTSRFQETQYF. For the CDR3, the DNA is TGTGCCAGCACCTCCAGATTCCAAGAGACCCAGTACTTC.

This clone has a handful of counts. The CDR3 sequence is CASSSRDSNFNEKLFF. CDR3 in DNA: TGCGCCAGCAGCTCACGGGACAGCAATTTTAATGAAAAACTGTTTTTT. The gene calls are TRBV5-1 and TRBJ1-4; TRBD1 aligns across 7 bases. V trimming: 3 bases; J trimming: 4 bases; junction bases outside the gene matches: 9. This CDR3 is 16 amino acids long. Germline V gene sequence: CDR1 SGHRS, CDR2 YFSETQ.

The chain couples TRBV28 to TRBJ2-7, with TRBD1 matching 10 bases. Trimming took 4 bases from V and 6 from J; bases not matched to a gene: 9. This CDR3 has 15 amino acids. Germline CDR1 MDHEN, CDR2 SYDVKM. The CDR3 DNA is TGTGCCAGCAGTTCCTCCGGGACAGGGGAGCGCGAGCAGTACTTC. It translates to CASSSSGTGEREQYF. Drawing the rest from reference TRBV28 and TRBJ2-7, the complete variable domain is DVKVTQSSRYLVKRTGEKVFLECVQDMDHENMFWYRQDPGLGLRLIYFSYDVKMKEKGDIPEGYSVSREKKERFSLILESASTNQTSMYLCASSSSGTGEREQYFGPGTRLTVT.

V usage is TRBV30 and J usage is TRBJ2-7; TRBD1 matches 8 bases. Looked up from germline, CDR1 is GTSNPN and CDR2 is SVGIG (reference sequence). J lost 0 bases, V lost 3 bases, and 1 base had no gene match. This CDR3 region has 13 residues. CDR3 sequence reads: CAWRGTGSYEQYF. Written as DNA, the CDR3 is TGTGCCTGGAGGGGGACAGGCTCCTACGAGCAGTACTTC. Filled out from reference TRBV30 and TRBJ2-7, the complete variable domain reads SQTIHQWPATLVQPVGSPLSLECTVEGTSNPNLYWYRQAAGRGLQLLFYSVGIGQISSEVPQNLSASRPQDRQFILSSKKLLLSDSGFYLCAWRGTGSYEQYFGPGTRLTVT.

The chain carries TRBV6-1 and TRBJ1-5; tentatively, D is TRBD1 (6 bases). From germline, CDR1 is MNHNS and CDR2 SASEGT. Trimming pared 3 bases from V and 1 base from J, leaving 10 bases between. This CDR3 spans 15 amino acids. Here the CDR3 DNA reads TGTGCCAGCAGTGAGGGGGGGGCGAGCAATCAGCCCCAGCATTTT. It is translated as CASSEGGASNQPQHF.

In nucleotides, the CDR3 is TGTGCCAGCAGCTTCGGCGGCAGCGGGATATATGAGCAGTTCTTC. It is translated as CASSFGGSGIYEQFF. This sequence joins TRBV7-3 and TRBJ2-1; 7 bases line up with TRBD2. Trimming at V came to 3 bases and at J to 8 bases, leaving 10 bases not matched to a gene. This CDR3 region has 15 residues. Germline loops: CDR1 SGHTA, CDR2 FQGTGA.

The rearrangement links TRBV6-5 to TRBJ1-2; D uncertain. CDR1 is MNHEY, CDR2 SVGAGI, per germline. The CDR3 is 13 amino acids. Between the trimmed V and J ends, which lost 2 bases and 8 bases, there was a span of 12 bases. The CDR3 bases are TGTGCCAGCAGTTACGGCCGCGGTAGGGGCTACACCTTC. It is translated as CASSYGRGRGYTF.

V and J are TRBV5-1 and TRBJ2-7, with TRBD2 identical over 10 bases. The CDR3 length is 14 residues. The V gene end was trimmed by 0 bases and the J gene end by 4 bases; junction bases not matched to a gene: 1. Germline V gives CDR1 SGHRS, CDR2 YFSETQ. The CDR3 is CASSLVGLAYEQYF. In DNA form, the CDR3 reads TGCGCCAGCAGCTTGGTGGGACTAGCGTACGAGCAGTACTTC.

This clone was seen a handful of times. The V call is TRBV2, the J call TRBJ1-1; 11 bases line up with TRBD1. V gave up 6 bases and J gave up 5 bases; unmatched junction bases: 8. This CDR3 has 15 residues. The germline CDR1 and CDR2 sequences are SNHLY and FYNNEI. As DNA, the CDR3 is TGTGCCAGCAGACCCGGACAGGGGGCGAGGACTGAAGCTTTCTTT. Its translation: CASRPGQGARTEAFF.

The J gene is TRBJ2-2, the V gene TRBV7-3; TRBD1 matches at 8 bases. The CDR3 sequence is 15 residues long. Per germline, CDR1 SGHTA and CDR2 FQGTGA. V lost 5 bases, J lost 2 bases, and 4 bases stayed unmatched. CDR3 region: CASSIDRGNTGELFF. The CDR3 region has the DNA TGTGCCAGCAGCATTGACAGGGGCAACACCGGGGAGCTGTTTTTT. Looking up the rest from reference TRBV7-3 and TRBJ2-2 gives the full variable domain: GAGVSQTPSNKVTEKGKYVELRCDPISGHTALYWYRQSLGQGPEFLIYFQGTGAADDSGLPNDRFFAVRPEGSVSTLKIQRTERGDSAVYLCASSIDRGNTGELFFGEGSRLTVL.

J is TRBJ2-3 and V is TRBV9, with 8 bases matching TRBD1. This CDR3 is built from 15 residues. CDR1 and CDR2 (germline): SGDLS, YYNGEE. The trim removed 2 bases at V and 2 bases at J, leaving 4 bases unmatched. The CDR3 DNA reads TGTGCCAGCAGCGTGCAGGGGGCTAACACAGATACGCAGTATTTT. It translates to CASSVQGANTDTQYF.

The V call is TRBV11-2, the J call TRBJ2-7; 11 bases align to TRBD2. The germline gives CDR1 SGHAT, CDR2 FQNNGV. The CDR3 spans 17 residues. V lost 5 bases to trimming and J lost 3 bases; unmatched junction nucleotides: 12. In DNA, the CDR3 is TGTGCCAGCAGCCTCAAAAATTTAGCGGGGGGGATCTACGAGCAGTACTTC. It is translated as CASSLKNLAGGIYEQYF.

The DNA for the CDR3 is TGTGCCAGTCGCGGACAACCTAACACTGAAGCTTTCTTT. Residues: CASRGQPNTEAFF. The chain recombines TRBV5-4 with TRBJ1-1, with a tentative D call TRBD1 (5 bases). Between the trimmed V and J ends, which lost 8 bases and 2 bases, there was a span of 13 bases. The CDR3 consists of 13 residues. Germline CDR1 is SGHNT and CDR2 is YYREEE (reference sequence).

This clone appeared once. One junction end does not reproduce the germline sequence, and a read error may be involved. The V call is TRBV6-1, the J call TRBJ2-2; 12 positions agree with TRBD2. The CDR3 is made up of 16 amino acids. Germline values: CDR1 MNHNS, CDR2 SASEGT. CDR3 residues: CASSQALAGGPGELFF. The CDR3 bases are TGTGCCAGCAGTCAAGCACTAGCGGGGGGCCCCGGGGAGCTGTTTTTT.

This clone came up a few times. This chain joins TRBV27 and TRBJ1-2; D call uncertain. This CDR3 region has 15 residues. The V and J ends lost 0 bases and 8 bases respectively, with 16 bases between them. The germline V gene has CDR1 MNHEY and CDR2 SMNVEV (reference sequence). CDR3 residues: CASSLSPTVVEGYTF. The DNA of the CDR3 is TGTGCCAGCAGTTTATCGCCCACGGTGGTGGAGGGCTACACCTTC.

The chain combines TRBV19 with TRBJ1-6; D not resolved. V shed 5 bases and J shed 8 bases, with 13 bases lying between them. The CDR3 is 14 amino acids. Germline V CDR1 and CDR2: LNHDA, SQIVND (reference sequence). The CDR3 is CASSVDFADSPLHF. The CDR3 region has the DNA TGTGCCAGTAGTGTCGACTTCGCGGATTCACCCCTCCACTTT. The full variable domain, with the rest looked up from reference TRBV19 and TRBJ1-6, is DGGITQSPKYLFRKEGQNVTLSCEQNLNHDAMYWYRQDPGQGLRLIYYSQIVNDFQKGDIAEGYSVSREKKESFPLTVTSAQKNPTAFYLCASSVDFADSPLHFGNGTRLTVT.

The rearrangement joins TRBV7-9 to TRBJ2-1; 15 positions agree with TRBD2. The CDR3 totals 15 residues. Germline CDR1 is SEHNR and CDR2 is FQNEAQ (reference sequence). V lost 5 bases, J lost 7 bases, and 3 bases stayed unmatched. The CDR3 here is CASSQGLAGGNEQFF. The DNA for the CDR3 is TGTGCCAGCAGCCAAGGACTAGCGGGGGGGAATGAGCAGTTCTTC.

V usage is TRBV4-1 and J usage is TRBJ1-1, with 9 bases matching TRBD1. The CDR3 consists of 15 residues. Germline loops: CDR1 MGHRA, CDR2 YSYEKL. The ends lost 2 bases at V and 4 bases at J; junction bases unmatched: 5. DNA for the CDR3: TGCGCCAGCAGCCAATCGACAGGGGGGCCCACTGAAGCTTTCTTT. Its protein product is CASSQSTGGPTEAFF.